Below, one TCR beta chain is given with its context. Adults between roughly 18 and 90 years of age took part from under 25 US areas. This specimen comes from a study of blood T cell repertoires in COVID-19. Only in-frame clones appear in the TCRdb table, and some are missing; sequencing was by immunoSEQ multiplex PCR. The sample lists more than 200,000 clones, roughly 90% occurring once. The CDR3 spans 14 residues. With V trimmed by 5 bases and J by 7 bases, 5 bases remained unmatched. Germline V gene sequence: CDR1 MGHDK, CDR2 SYGVNS. The specimen was PBMCs or T cells enriched from blood (not recorded which). This receptor was taken from a woman aged 30 to 39 with acute COVID-19. The chain recombines TRBV25-1 with TRBJ2-5, with 12 bases that match TRBD2. CDR3 DNA sequence: TGTGCCAGCAGTATGCTAGCGGGGGGGCTGACCCAGTACTTC. Protein sequence: CASSMLAGGLTQYF.